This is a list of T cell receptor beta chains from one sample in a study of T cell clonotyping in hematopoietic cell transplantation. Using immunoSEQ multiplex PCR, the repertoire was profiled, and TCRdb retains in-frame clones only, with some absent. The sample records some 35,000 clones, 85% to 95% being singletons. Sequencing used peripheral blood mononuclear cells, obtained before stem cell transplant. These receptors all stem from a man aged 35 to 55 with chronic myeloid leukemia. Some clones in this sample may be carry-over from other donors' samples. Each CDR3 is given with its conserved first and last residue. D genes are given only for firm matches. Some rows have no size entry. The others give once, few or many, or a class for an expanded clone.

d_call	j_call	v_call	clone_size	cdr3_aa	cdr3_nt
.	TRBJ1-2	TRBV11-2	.	CASSFVTNGYTF	TGTGCCAGCAGCTTTGTGACAAATGGCTACACCTTC
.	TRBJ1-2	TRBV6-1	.	CASSLQGYGYTF	TGTGCCAGCAGCTTACAGGGTTACGGCTACACCTTC
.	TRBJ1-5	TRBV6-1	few	CASKINEATAQHF	TGTGCCAGCAAAATCAACGAGGCGACGGCCCAGCATTTT
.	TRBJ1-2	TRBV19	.	CASSMRGSYGYTF	TGTGCCAGTAGTATGAGAGGGTCCTATGGCTACACCTTC
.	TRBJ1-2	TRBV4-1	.	CASSPTDKIWVDGYTF	TGCGCCAGCAGCCCGACGGACAAAATCTGGGTGGATGGCTACACCTTC
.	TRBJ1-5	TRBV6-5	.	CASSAGRVGNQPQHF	TGTGCCAGCAGTGCCGGAAGGGTGGGCAATCAGCCCCAGCATTTT
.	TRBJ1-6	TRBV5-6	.	CASSSRPRHFNSPLHF	TGTGCCAGCAGCTCGCGTCCGAGGCACTTTAATTCACCCCTCCACTTT
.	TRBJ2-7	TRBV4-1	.	CASSQDPRGSEQYF	TGCGCCAGCAGCCAAGATCCCAGGGGATCCGAGCAGTACTTC
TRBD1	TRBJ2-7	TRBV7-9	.	CASSLGTGSSEQYF	TGTGCCAGCAGCCTAGGGACAGGGAGCAGCGAGCAGTACTTC
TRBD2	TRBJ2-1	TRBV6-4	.	CASRNWSSGGLGNEQFF	TGTGCCAGCCGCAACTGGTCTAGCGGGGGGCTAGGGAATGAGCAGTTCTTC
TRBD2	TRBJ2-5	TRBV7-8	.	CASSSNLAGQETQYF	TGTGCCAGCAGCTCCAACTTAGCGGGACAAGAGACCCAGTACTTC
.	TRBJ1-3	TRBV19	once	CASGSSTGASGNTIYF	TGTGCCAGTGGATCTTCGACAGGAGCCTCTGGAAACACCATATATTTT
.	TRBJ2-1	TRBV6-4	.	CASSQGTNNEQFF	TGTGCCAGCAGCCAGGGGACCAACAATGAGCAGTTCTTC
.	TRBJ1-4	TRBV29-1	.	CSVEDGTGREKLFF	TGCAGCGTTGAAGATGGGACGGGGAGAGAAAAACTGTTTTTT
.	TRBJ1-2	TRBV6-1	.	CASTRPGTKYGYTF	TGTGCCAGCACCAGACCCGGCACTAAATATGGCTACACCTTC
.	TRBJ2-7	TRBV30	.	CAYLTGYEQYF	TGTGCCTATCTGACGGGATACGAGCAGTACTTC
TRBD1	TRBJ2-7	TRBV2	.	CASTRQGLREQYF	TGTGCCAGCACGAGACAGGGGCTTCGCGAGCAGTACTTC
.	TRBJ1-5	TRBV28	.	CASRPHGQLNQPQHF	TGTGCCAGCAGACCCCATGGACAGCTTAATCAGCCCCAGCATTTT
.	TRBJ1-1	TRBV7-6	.	CASSLGGGNTEAFF	TGTGCCAGCAGCTTAGGAGGAGGTAACACTGAAGCTTTCTTT
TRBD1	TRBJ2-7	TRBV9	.	CASNEQGTAYEQYF	TGTGCCAGCAACGAACAGGGGACGGCCTACGAGCAGTACTTC
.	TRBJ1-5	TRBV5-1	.	CASSLGGVGNQPQHF	TGCGCCAGCAGCTTGGGAGGGGTCGGCAATCAGCCCCAGCATTTT
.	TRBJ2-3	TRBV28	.	CATLFWGTDTQYF	TGTGCCACCCTTTTCTGGGGAACAGATACGCAGTATTTT
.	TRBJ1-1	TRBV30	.	CAWTPGRRNTEAFF	TGTGCCTGGACCCCGGGGCGGCGAAACACTGAAGCTTTCTTT
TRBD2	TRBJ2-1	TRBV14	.	CASSARGGAEQFF	TGTGCCAGCAGCGCCCGGGGGGGAGCTGAGCAGTTCTTC
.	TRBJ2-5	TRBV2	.	CASSKESGTSETQYF	TGTGCCAGCAGTAAAGAGTCCGGGACTTCAGAGACCCAGTACTTC
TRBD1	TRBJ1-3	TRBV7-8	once	CASSLSEDRAKLINSGNTIYF	TGTGCCAGCAGCTTATCGGAGGACAGGGCAAAATTAATCAACTCTGGAAACACCATATATTTT
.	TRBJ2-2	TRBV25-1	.	CASSRSTNTGELFF	TGTGCCAGCAGTCGGAGCACGAACACCGGGGAGCTGTTTTTT
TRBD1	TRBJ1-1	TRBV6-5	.	CASSYRDRVTEAFF	TGTGCCAGCAGTTACCGCGACAGGGTCACTGAAGCTTTCTTT
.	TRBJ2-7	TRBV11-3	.	CASSRHRAEQYF	TGTGCCAGCAGCCGTCACAGGGCCGAGCAGTACTTC